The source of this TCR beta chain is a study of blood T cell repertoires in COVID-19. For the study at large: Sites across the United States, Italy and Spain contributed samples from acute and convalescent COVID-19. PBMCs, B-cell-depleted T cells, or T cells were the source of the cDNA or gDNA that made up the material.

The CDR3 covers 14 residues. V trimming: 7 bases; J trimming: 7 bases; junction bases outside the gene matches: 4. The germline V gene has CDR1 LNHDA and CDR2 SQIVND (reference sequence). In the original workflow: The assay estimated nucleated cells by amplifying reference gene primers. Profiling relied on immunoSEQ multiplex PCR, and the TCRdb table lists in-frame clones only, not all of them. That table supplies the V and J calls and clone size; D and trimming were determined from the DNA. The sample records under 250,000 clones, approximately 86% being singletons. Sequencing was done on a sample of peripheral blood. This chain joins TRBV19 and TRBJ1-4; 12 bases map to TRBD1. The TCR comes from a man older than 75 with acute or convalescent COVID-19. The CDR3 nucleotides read TGTGCCAGTATGGGGACAGGGGGCGTTGAAAAACTGTTTTTT. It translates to CASMGTGGVEKLFF.